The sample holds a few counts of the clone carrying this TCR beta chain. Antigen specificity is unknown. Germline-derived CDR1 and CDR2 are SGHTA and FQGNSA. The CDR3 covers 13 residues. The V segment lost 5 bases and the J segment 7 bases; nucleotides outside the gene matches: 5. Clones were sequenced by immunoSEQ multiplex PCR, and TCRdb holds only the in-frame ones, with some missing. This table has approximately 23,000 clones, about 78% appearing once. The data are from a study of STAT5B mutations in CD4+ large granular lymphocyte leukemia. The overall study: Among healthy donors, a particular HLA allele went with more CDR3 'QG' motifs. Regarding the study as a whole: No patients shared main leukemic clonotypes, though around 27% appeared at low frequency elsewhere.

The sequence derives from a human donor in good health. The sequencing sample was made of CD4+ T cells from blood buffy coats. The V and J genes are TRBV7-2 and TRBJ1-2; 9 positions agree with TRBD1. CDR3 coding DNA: TGTGCCAGCAGCCACCGGGACAGGGCTGGCTACACCTTC. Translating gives CASSHRDRAGYTF. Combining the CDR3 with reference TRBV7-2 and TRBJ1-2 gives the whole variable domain GAGVSQSPSNKVTEKGKDVELRCDPISGHTALYWYRQSLGQGLEFLIYFQGNSAPDKSGLPSDRFSAERTGGSVSTLTIQRTQQEDSAVYLCASSHRDRAGYTFGSGTRLTVV.